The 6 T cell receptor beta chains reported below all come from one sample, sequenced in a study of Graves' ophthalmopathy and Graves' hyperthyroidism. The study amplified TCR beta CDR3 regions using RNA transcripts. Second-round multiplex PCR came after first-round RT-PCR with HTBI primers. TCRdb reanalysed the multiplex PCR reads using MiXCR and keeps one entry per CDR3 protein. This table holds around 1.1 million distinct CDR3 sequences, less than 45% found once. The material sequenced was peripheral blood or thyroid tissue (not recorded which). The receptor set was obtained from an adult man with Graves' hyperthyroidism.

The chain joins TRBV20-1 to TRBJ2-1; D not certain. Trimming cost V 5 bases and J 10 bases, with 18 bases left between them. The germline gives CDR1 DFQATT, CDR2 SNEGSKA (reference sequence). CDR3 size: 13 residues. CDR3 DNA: TGCAGTGCTGCGGACGGAGATTATGAGGAGCAGTTCTTC. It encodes CSAADGDYEEQFF.

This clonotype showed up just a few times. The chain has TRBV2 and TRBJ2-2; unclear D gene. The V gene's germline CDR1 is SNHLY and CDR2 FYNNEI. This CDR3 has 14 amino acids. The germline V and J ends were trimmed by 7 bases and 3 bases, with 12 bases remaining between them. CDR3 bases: TGTGCCAGCATCCAAAAGCAAGACACCGGGGAGCTGTTTTTT. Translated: CASIQKQDTGELFF.

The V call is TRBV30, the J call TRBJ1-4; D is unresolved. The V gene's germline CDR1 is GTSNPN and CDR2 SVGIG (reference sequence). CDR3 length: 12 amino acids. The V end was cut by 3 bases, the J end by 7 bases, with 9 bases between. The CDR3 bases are TGTGCCTGGAGCTCTCCAGTTGAAAAACTGTTTTTT. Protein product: CAWSSPVEKLFF.

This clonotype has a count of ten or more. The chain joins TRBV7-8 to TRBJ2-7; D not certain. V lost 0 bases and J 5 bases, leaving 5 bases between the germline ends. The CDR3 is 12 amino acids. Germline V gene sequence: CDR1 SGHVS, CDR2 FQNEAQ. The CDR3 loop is CASSLALNEQYF. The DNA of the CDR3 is TGTGCCAGCAGCTTAGCCCTTAACGAGCAGTACTTC. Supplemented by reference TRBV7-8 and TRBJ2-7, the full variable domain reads GAGVSQSPRYKVAKRGQDVALRCDPISGHVSLFWYQQALGQGPEFLTYFQNEAQLDKSGLPSDRFFAERPEGSVSTLKIQRTQQEDSAVYLCASSLALNEQYFGPGTRLTVT.

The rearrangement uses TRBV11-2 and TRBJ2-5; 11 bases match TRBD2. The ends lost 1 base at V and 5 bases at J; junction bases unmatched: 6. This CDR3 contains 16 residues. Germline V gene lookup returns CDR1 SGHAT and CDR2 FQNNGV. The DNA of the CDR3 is TGTGCCAGCAGCTTAGCTAGCGGGGGGCCGGGGGAGACCCAGTACTTC. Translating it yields CASSLASGGPGETQYF.

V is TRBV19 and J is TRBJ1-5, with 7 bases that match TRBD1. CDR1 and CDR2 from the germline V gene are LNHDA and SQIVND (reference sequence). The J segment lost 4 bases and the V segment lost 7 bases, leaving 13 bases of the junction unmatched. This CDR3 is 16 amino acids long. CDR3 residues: CASKNRGSSGNQPQHF. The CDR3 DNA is TGTGCCAGTAAGAACAGGGGTTCTTCGGGAAATCAGCCCCAGCATTTT.